This T cell receptor (beta chain) was observed in a study of T cell changes during pregnancy in multiple sclerosis. TCRdb's table, derived via immunoSEQ multiplex PCR, lists solely in-frame clones and lacks some. The repertoire has about 36,000 clones, around 92% of them found once; the top ten carry 1.2%. The V end was cut by 5 bases, the J end by 4 bases, with 15 bases between. Germline CDR1 MNHNS, CDR2 SASEGT. The length of the CDR3 is 14 residues. The chain employs TRBV6-1 and TRBJ2-7, with D perhaps TRBD1 (6 bases). This TCR came from a female donor with multiple sclerosis, enrolled in a pregnancy study. The sequenced sample was PBMCs (not recorded whether the cells were cultured). The CDR3 nucleotides are TGTGCCAGCAGTTTCGGGACAAGCGGATACGAGCAGTACTTC. This gives the protein CASSFGTSGYEQYF.